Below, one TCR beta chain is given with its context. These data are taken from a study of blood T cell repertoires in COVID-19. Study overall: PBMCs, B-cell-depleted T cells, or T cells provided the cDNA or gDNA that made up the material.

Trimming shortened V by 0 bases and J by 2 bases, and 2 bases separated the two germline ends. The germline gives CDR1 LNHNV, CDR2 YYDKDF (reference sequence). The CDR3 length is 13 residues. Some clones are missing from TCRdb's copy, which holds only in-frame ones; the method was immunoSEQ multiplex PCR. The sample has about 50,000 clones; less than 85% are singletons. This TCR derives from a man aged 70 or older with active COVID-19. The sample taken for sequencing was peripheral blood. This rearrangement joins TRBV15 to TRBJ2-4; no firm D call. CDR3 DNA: TGTGCCACCAGCAGAGACTCCAAAAACATTCAGTACTTC. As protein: CATSRDSKNIQYF.